A single sample is the source of the 14 T cell receptor beta chains below, sequenced in a study of blood T cell repertoires in COVID-19. Here immunoSEQ multiplex PCR was the method, and the copy in TCRdb shows in-frame clones only, minus some. The sample records over 200,000 clones, about nine tenths being singletons. Sequencing was performed on peripheral blood. These receptors originate from a woman aged 60-75 years with acute or convalescent COVID-19.

This chain connects TRBV19 to TRBJ2-3; weak D call: TRBD2 (6 bases). The CDR3 has 15 residues. Germline CDR1 and CDR2: LNHDA and SQIVND (reference sequence). V lost 7 bases to trimming and J lost 5 bases, with 19 bases between them. The CDR3 reads CASMRLGLGEDTQYF. The CDR3 region has the DNA TGTGCCAGTATGCGACTAGGGCTGGGGGAAGATACGCAGTATTTT.

The chain combines TRBV3-1 (or the pseudogene TRBV3-2) with TRBJ2-3; D uncertain. V lost 4 bases and J 6 bases, leaving 14 bases between the germline ends. This CDR3 region has 14 residues. The germline V gene encodes CDR1 LGHDT and CDR2 YNNKEL (reference sequence). The CDR3 bases are TGTGCCAGCAGCCCTCCAAATAAGCCGGATACGCAGTATTTT. It specifies CASSPPNKPDTQYF.

The chain is built from TRBV4-2 and TRBJ2-7; a possible D gene is TRBD2 (5 bases). The CDR3 extends over 14 amino acids. The germline V and J ends were trimmed by 1 base and 3 bases, with 10 bases remaining between them. Germline CDR1 reads LGHNA; CDR2 reads YNFKEQ. This CDR3 reads CASSQVRGLYEQYF. The CDR3 DNA sequence: TGTGCCAGCAGCCAAGTTCGGGGTCTCTACGAGCAGTACTTC.

This sequence joins TRBV18 and TRBJ1-1, with D uncertain. Trimming removed 2 bases at V and 7 bases at J, with 11 bases between. This CDR3 region has 13 residues. Germline CDR1 KGHSH, CDR2 LQKENI. Here the CDR3 reads CASSPMRENEAFF. CDR3 sequence (DNA): TGTGCCAGCTCACCAATGCGGGAAAATGAAGCTTTCTTT.

The chain recombines TRBV14 with TRBJ2-7; maybe TRBD1 (5 bases). The CDR3 extends over 15 amino acids. Germline V lookup: CDR1 SGHDN, CDR2 FVKESK. Trimming removed 2 bases at V and 0 bases at J, with 11 bases between. The CDR3 region is CASSQQGSSSYEQYF. CDR3 DNA sequence: TGTGCCAGCAGCCAACAGGGCTCAAGCTCCTACGAGCAGTACTTC. Filled out from reference TRBV14 and TRBJ2-7, the complete variable domain reads EAGVTQFPSHSVIEKGQTVTLRCDPISGHDNLYWYRRVMGKEIKFLLHFVKESKQDESGMPNNRFLAERTGGTYSTLKVQPAELEDSGVYFCASSQQGSSSYEQYFGPGTRLTVT.

The rearrangement joins TRBV3-1 (or the pseudogene TRBV3-2) to TRBJ2-7, with unresolved D. CDR3 length: 14 residues. Germline CDR1 LGHDT, CDR2 YNNKEL (reference sequence). Deletions cut 5 bases from V and 0 bases from J, with 11 bases between. The CDR3 nucleotides are TGTGCCAGCAGCTTCTCTAGGAGCTCCTACGAGCAGTACTTC. This encodes CASSFSRSSYEQYF.

The count of this clone is one. The chain joins TRBV5-1 to TRBJ2-1, with 7 nucleotides matching TRBD2. Trimming removed 4 bases from V and 0 bases from J; junction bases left unmatched: 4. The CDR3 loop spans 15 amino acids. Germline loops: CDR1 SGHRS, CDR2 YFSETQ. The CDR3 coding sequence is TGCGCCAGCAGCCGAGCGGGAATCTCCTACAATGAGCAGTTCTTC. As protein: CASSRAGISYNEQFF.

The chain couples TRBV18 to TRBJ1-5; D uncertain. The CDR3 totals 15 residues. CDR1 is KGHSH and CDR2 is LQKENI in the germline V gene. The V gene lost 5 bases and the J gene lost 0 bases, with 11 bases spanning the gap. The CDR3 is CASSSAGLSNQPQHF. In DNA, the CDR3 is TGTGCCAGCTCATCAGCTGGGCTTAGCAATCAGCCCCAGCATTTT.

The chain has TRBV30 and TRBJ1-4; possibly TRBD1 for D (5 bases). V was clipped by 1 base and J by 2 bases, with 5 bases between them. The CDR3 has 13 residues. Germline V CDR1 and CDR2: GTSNPN, SVGIG (reference sequence). CDR3 residues: CAWSGGTNEKLFF. The CDR3 coding sequence is TGTGCCTGGAGTGGGGGCACTAATGAAAAACTGTTTTTT.

The chain couples TRBV5-6 to TRBJ1-4; TRBD1 matches at 7 bases. The CDR3 is 14 amino acids. Trimming cost V 4 bases and J 3 bases; bases outside gene matches: 3. The germline gives CDR1 SGHDT, CDR2 YYEEEE. Here the CDR3 DNA reads TGTGCCAGCAGCCCGGGACAGCCTAATGAAAAACTGTTTTTT. Translation: CASSPGQPNEKLFF.

The rearrangement joins TRBV6-5 to TRBJ1-2; 10 nucleotides agree with TRBD1. Germline V gives CDR1 MNHEY, CDR2 SVGAGI. V was pared by 6 bases and J by 8 bases, with 12 bases of the junction left unmatched. This CDR3 has 15 amino acids. The CDR3 DNA sequence: TGTGCCAGCAGGCGGTCGACAGGGGGCAATTTAGGCTACACCTTC. This translates into CASRRSTGGNLGYTF.

This clone occurred a few times. The chain carries TRBV6-1 and TRBJ1-5; TRBD1 matches 9 bases. Germline CDR1 reads MNHNS; CDR2 reads SASEGT. This CDR3 has 14 amino acids. Trimming cost V 6 bases and J 7 bases; bases outside gene matches: 7. CDR3 in DNA: TGTGCCAGCAGCCACAACAGGGGGCAGCAGCCCCAGCATTTT. Residues: CASSHNRGQQPQHF.

The J gene is TRBJ2-2, the V gene TRBV2; D is perhaps TRBD1 (6 bases). The germline V gene encodes CDR1 SNHLY and CDR2 FYNNEI. Trimming pared 11 bases from V and 4 bases from J, leaving 17 bases between. The CDR3 length is 14 residues. The CDR3 bases are TGTGCCGGGTTGAGACAGGCCCTCACCGGGGAGCTGTTTTTT. Its translation is CAGLRQALTGELFF.

The chain combines TRBV28 with TRBJ2-5, with TRBD2 matching over 14 bases. Unmatched junction bases numbered 6, after V lost 2 bases and J lost 1 base. Germline CDR1 reads MDHEN; CDR2 reads SYDVKM. The CDR3 loop spans 18 amino acids. The CDR3 bases are TGTGCCAGCAGTTTAATAGGACTAGCGGGAGGAGGCCAAGAGACCCAGTACTTC. Its translation: CASSLIGLAGGGQETQYF.